The TCR beta chain described here comes from a study of cytomegalovirus exposure and HLA in healthy donors. A multiplex PCR was run with 60 Vbeta primers and 13 Jbeta primers. Clones were sequenced by immunoSEQ multiplex PCR, and TCRdb holds only the in-frame ones, with some missing. The profile shows about 130,000 clones, over 70% of them singletons. CDR3 size: 13 residues. CDR1 and CDR2 (germline): MNHEY, SMNVEV (reference sequence). The trim removed 8 bases at V and 5 bases at J, leaving 6 bases unmatched. This clone was seen more than once but under ten times. The TCR sequence derives from a woman aged 55-70 years in good health and CMV-seropositive. The V call is TRBV27, the J call TRBJ1-5, with 7 nucleotides matching TRBD1. The sequencing input was PBMCs. The CDR3 DNA follows: TGTGCCAGCTGGGGACAGCCTTATCAGCCCCAGCATTTT. This sequence encodes CASWGQPYQPQHF.